These 24 T cell receptor beta chains originate from one sample sequenced in a study of T cell changes during pregnancy in multiple sclerosis. TCRdb's table, derived via immunoSEQ multiplex PCR, lists solely in-frame clones and lacks some. The sample shows about 58,000 clones, around 93% of them seen only once. The sequenced sample was CD8+ T cells from peripheral blood mononuclear cells, obtained in the second trimester of pregnancy. The receptors were gathered from a female donor with multiple sclerosis, enrolled in a pregnancy study.

The chain has TRBV4-2 and TRBJ1-4; D remains unclear. Germline lookup yields CDR1 LGHNA and CDR2 YNFKEQ. The CDR3 has 12 amino acids. V dropped 4 bases and J dropped 5 bases, with 5 bases sitting between them. The CDR3 region has the DNA TGTGCCAGCAGCCGAGGGAATGAAAAACTGTTTTTT. Encoded protein: CASSRGNEKLFF.

This sequence joins TRBV16 and TRBJ1-5; 7 bases agree with TRBD1. The J segment lost 0 bases and the V segment lost 5 bases, leaving 4 bases of the junction unmatched. The CDR3 totals 15 residues. Germline loops: CDR1 KGHSY, CDR2 FQNENV. CDR3 sequence reads: CASSSGQSSNQPQHF. DNA of the CDR3: TGTGCCAGCAGCTCGGGACAGTCTAGCAATCAGCCCCAGCATTTT.

V and J are TRBV25-1 and TRBJ2-7; D might be TRBD1 (6 bases). Looked up from germline, CDR1 is MGHDK and CDR2 is SYGVNS. CDR3 size: 14 residues. V gave up 7 bases and J gave up 1 base, with 14 bases separating them. The CDR3 protein is CASKLTGQSYEQYF. The CDR3 DNA reads TGTGCCAGCAAGTTGACGGGACAATCCTACGAGCAGTACTTC.

This sequence joins TRBV7-3 and TRBJ2-1, with TRBD2 matching over 9 bases. Looked up from germline, CDR1 is SGHTA and CDR2 is FQGTGA. The junction had 1 base not matched to a gene; V was cut back by 0 bases and J by 4 bases. This CDR3 spans 15 amino acids. CDR3 in DNA: TGTGCCAGCAGCTTAACTAGCGGGAGATACAATGAGCAGTTCTTC. Translated, it gives CASSLTSGRYNEQFF.

The chain couples TRBV7-9 to TRBJ2-1; D is ambiguous. V was trimmed by 7 bases and J by 0 bases, leaving 16 bases between them. The CDR3 is made up of 16 amino acids. From germline, CDR1 is SEHNR and CDR2 FQNEAQ (reference sequence). CDR3 protein: CASTTAGGPSYNEQFF. CDR3 sequence (DNA): TGTGCCAGCACTACCGCTGGCGGCCCCTCCTACAATGAGCAGTTCTTC.

The chain is built from TRBV18 and TRBJ2-2; D is unclear. V was shortened by 5 bases and J by 9 bases, with 10 bases between the two germline ends. The CDR3 contains 12 residues. Germline V lookup: CDR1 KGHSH, CDR2 LQKENI. As DNA, the CDR3 is TGTGCCAGCTCAGTCAGTCACCGGGAGCTGTTTTTT. Translated, it gives CASSVSHRELFF.

The chain links TRBV10-2 to TRBJ2-3, with D perhaps TRBD2 (6 bases). CDR1 and CDR2 from the germline V gene are WSHSY and SAAADI. CDR3 length equals 13 residues. Trimming removed 5 bases from V and 5 bases from J, with 11 bases in between. CDR3 region: CASSTGVLDTQYF. Here the CDR3 DNA reads TGCGCCAGCAGTACGGGAGTGTTAGATACGCAGTATTTT.

The rearrangement uses TRBV15 and TRBJ2-7; no clear D. V was clipped by 1 base and J by 5 bases, with 12 bases between them. CDR1 and CDR2 from the germline V gene are LNHNV and YYDKDF (reference sequence). This CDR3 has 14 residues. In DNA form, the CDR3 reads TGTGCCACCAGCAGAGTTAACCAGATCGACGAGCAGTACTTC. It codes for CATSRVNQIDEQYF.

In nucleotides, the CDR3 is TGTGCCAGCAGTTACTCGGGACTAGCGGGGGTCACGAACACCGGGGAGCTGTTTTTT. Translated, it gives CASSYSGLAGVTNTGELFF. The chain uses TRBV7-8 and TRBJ2-2, with 14 bases aligning to TRBD2. V shed 6 bases and J 0 bases; nucleotides not matched to a gene: 9. The length of the CDR3 is 19 residues. Germline assignment: CDR1 SGHVS and CDR2 FQNEAQ.

The chain combines TRBV4-3 with TRBJ1-4; D is ambiguous. CDR3 length: 16 amino acids. Germline V gene lookup returns CDR1 LGHNA and CDR2 YSLEER. Trimming left V 3 bases short and J 5 bases short, with 16 bases between. DNA of the CDR3: TGCGCCAGCAGCCAGGAGGACGGACCCGACAATGAAAAACTGTTTTTT. This sequence encodes CASSQEDGPDNEKLFF.

The genes are TRBV19 and TRBJ1-5, with D unclear. CDR1 and CDR2 from the germline V gene are LNHDA and SQIVND (reference sequence). V lost 0 bases and J 0 bases, leaving 12 bases between the germline ends. The CDR3 covers 17 residues. The CDR3 region has the DNA TGTGCCAGTAGTATAGATCCGGAGGGAGGTAGCAATCAGCCCCAGCATTTT. Protein sequence: CASSIDPEGGSNQPQHF.

V and J are TRBV7-9 and TRBJ1-4; D not certain. Germline CDR1 and CDR2: SEHNR and FQNEAQ (reference sequence). The CDR3 length is 17 residues. Trimming pared 5 bases from V and 4 bases from J, leaving 20 bases between. The DNA for the CDR3 is TGTGCCAGCAGCCATTCACCCGCCGGGTCGTTTAATGAAAAACTGTTTTTT. This gives the protein CASSHSPAGSFNEKLFF.

The chain combines TRBV4-1 with TRBJ2-3; a possible D gene is TRBD1 (6 bases). The CDR3 totals 18 residues. V was shortened by 0 bases and J by 2 bases, with 18 bases between the two germline ends. The germline V gene encodes CDR1 MGHRA and CDR2 YSYEKL. The CDR3 loop reads CASSQEVGQPGYTDTQYF. CDR3 in DNA: TGCGCCAGCAGCCAAGAAGTAGGACAGCCAGGATACACAGATACGCAGTATTTT.

The chain carries TRBV7-6 and TRBJ2-2; D is perhaps TRBD2 (6 bases). The germline CDR1 and CDR2 sequences are SGHVS and FNYEAQ. This CDR3 is 15 amino acids long. The V gene lost 1 base and the J gene lost 4 bases, with 10 bases spanning the gap. CDR3 loop: CASSLVSGVTGELFF. CDR3 DNA: TGTGCCAGCAGCTTAGTTAGCGGAGTCACCGGGGAGCTGTTTTTT. The whole variable domain, remainder taken from reference TRBV7-6 and TRBJ2-2, is GAGVSQSPRYKVTKRGQDVALRCDPISGHVSLYWYRQALGQGPEFLTYFNYEAQQDKSGLPNDRFSAERPEGSISTLTIQRTEQRDSAMYRCASSLVSGVTGELFFGEGSRLTVL.

A few counts support this clone. The chain is built from TRBV9 and TRBJ2-3, with D hard to call. Germline V CDR1 and CDR2: SGDLS, YYNGEE. The CDR3 length is 14 residues. Deletions cut 3 bases from V and 2 bases from J, with 10 bases between. Written as DNA, the CDR3 is TGTGCCAGCAGCGCACAGACCCACACAGATACGCAGTATTTT. It translates to CASSAQTHTDTQYF.

The V and J genes are TRBV27 and TRBJ1-4; 8 positions agree with TRBD1. The CDR3 runs to 16 residues. The V segment lost 3 bases and the J segment 4 bases; nucleotides outside the gene matches: 7. CDR1 and CDR2 from the germline V gene are MNHEY and SMNVEV (reference sequence). CDR3 sequence (DNA): TGTGCCAGCAGTTTTGAACGGACAGGGTATAATGAAAAACTGTTTTTT. This encodes CASSFERTGYNEKLFF.

The chain combines TRBV7-9 with TRBJ2-5; TRBD1 might be the D (5 bases). V was trimmed by 1 base and J by 5 bases, leaving 14 bases between them. Germline V gives CDR1 SEHNR, CDR2 FQNEAQ (reference sequence). The CDR3 length is 15 residues. The CDR3: CASSLDVEAGETQYF. The CDR3 coding sequence is TGTGCCAGCAGCTTAGATGTCGAAGCAGGGGAGACCCAGTACTTC.

The genes are TRBV30 and TRBJ2-3, with TRBD2 matching over 7 bases. Per germline, CDR1 GTSNPN and CDR2 SVGIG (reference sequence). This CDR3 spans 13 amino acids. V lost 3 bases, J lost 5 bases, and 5 bases stayed unmatched. The CDR3 loop reads CAWRGGRGDTQYF. CDR3 sequence (DNA): TGTGCCTGGAGGGGGGGGAGGGGAGATACGCAGTATTTT. Full variable domain (remainder filled in from reference TRBV30 and TRBJ2-3): SQTIHQWPATLVQPVGSPLSLECTVEGTSNPNLYWYRQAAGRGLQLLFYSVGIGQISSEVPQNLSASRPQDRQFILSSKKLLLSDSGFYLCAWRGGRGDTQYFGPGTRLTVL.

The V gene is TRBV7-2, the J gene TRBJ2-7, with 8 bases aligning to TRBD2. This CDR3 is 15 amino acids long. Germline V lookup: CDR1 SGHTA, CDR2 FQGNSA. V gave up 0 bases and J gave up 3 bases; unmatched junction bases: 4. The CDR3 spells CASSLAPSGGYEQYF. Here the CDR3 DNA reads TGTGCCAGCAGCTTAGCGCCAAGCGGGGGCTACGAGCAGTACTTC.

This chain joins TRBV29-1 and TRBJ2-6; TRBD1 might be the D (9 bases). This CDR3 has 18 amino acids. V lost 8 bases and J 0 bases, leaving 23 bases between the germline ends. Looked up from germline, CDR1 is SQVTM and CDR2 is ANQGSEA. CDR3 region: CSTFFGTGTSSGANVLTF. DNA of the CDR3: TGCAGCACATTTTTTGGGACAGGGACTAGCTCTGGGGCCAACGTCCTGACTTTC. The full variable domain, rest sourced from reference TRBV29-1 and TRBJ2-6, is SAVISQKPSRDICQRGTSLTIQCQVDSQVTMMFWYRQQPGQSLTLIATANQGSEATYESGFVIDKFPISRPNLTFSTLTVSNMSPEDSSIYLCSTFFGTGTSSGANVLTFGAGSRLTVL.

This sequence joins TRBV27 and TRBJ1-2; 8 bases are a match to TRBD1. The V gene end was trimmed by 3 bases and the J gene end by 2 bases; junction bases not matched to a gene: 5. CDR3 size: 15 residues. Germline CDR1 is MNHEY and CDR2 is SMNVEV (reference sequence). The CDR3 nucleotides are TGTGCCAGCAGTTTGACAGGGGCGACAAACTATGGCTACACCTTC. Translation gives CASSLTGATNYGYTF.

This clone was observed a handful of times. The chain carries TRBV29-1 and TRBJ1-1; D not resolved. Germline CDR1 is SQVTM and CDR2 is ANQGSEA. Trimming took off 6 bases at V and 3 bases at J, with 5 bases between the two ends. This CDR3 is built from 10 residues. Here the CDR3 reads CSVSHTEAFF. CDR3 sequence (DNA): TGCAGCGTAAGCCACACTGAAGCTTTCTTT.

CDR3 region: CASSLVADSSYNEQFF. DNA for the CDR3: TGTGCCAGCAGCTTAGTAGCGGATAGCTCCTACAATGAGCAGTTCTTC. The chain recombines TRBV7-3 with TRBJ2-1; weak D call: TRBD2 (6 bases). V gave up 2 bases and J gave up 0 bases, with 11 bases separating them. Germline V gene data show CDR1 as SGHTA and CDR2 as FQGTGA. The CDR3 consists of 16 residues. Combining the CDR3 with reference TRBV7-3 and TRBJ2-1 gives the whole variable domain GAGVSQTPSNKVTEKGKYVELRCDPISGHTALYWYRQSLGQGPEFLIYFQGTGAADDSGLPNDRFFAVRPEGSVSTLKIQRTERGDSAVYLCASSLVADSSYNEQFFGPGTRLTVL.

V is TRBV29-1 and J is TRBJ2-7; D unresolved. CDR1 and CDR2 (germline): SQVTM, ANQGSEA. The CDR3 sequence is 13 residues long. V was shortened by 0 bases and J by 0 bases, with 6 bases between the two germline ends. CDR3 region: CSVEDVSSYEQYF. The CDR3 DNA reads as TGCAGCGTTGAAGACGTGAGCTCCTACGAGCAGTACTTC.